A selection of T cell receptor beta chains follows, all from one sample in a study of shared clonotypes between healthy human individuals. Sequencing used immunoSEQ multiplex PCR; TCRdb keeps in-frame clones, though not all of them. The top ten clones hold about 0.41% of a sample with about 2.5 million clones, 85% to 95% of them seen once. Material for sequencing was naive CD4+ T cells from PBMCs. These receptors were collected from a man aged 18 to 30 in good health. Some clones in this sample may be carry-over from other donors' samples. CDR3s include the opening cysteine and the closing phenylalanine or tryptophan.

v_gene	CDR3aa
TRBV5-1	CASSPGRNTYEQYF
TRBV9	CASSAGTSGRASTDTQYF
TRBV28	CASSLSGLAGVETQYF
TRBV5-1	CASSLGTAHSNQPQHF
TRBV4-1	CASSQSPRSGRNYGYTF
TRBV20-1	CSARTLTGEDF
TRBV5-4	CASSRAGTGTPYGYTF
TRBV2	CALSGGEVRYTEAFF
TRBV11-2	CASSFLAGYNEQFF
TRBV11-3	CASSLTVGEKLFF
TRBV19	CASTPRWTAQETQYF
TRBV28	CASSRPGGVNEKLFF
TRBV28	CASSLSDRSNQPQHF
TRBV30	CAWILAGAAQYF
TRBV11-2	CASSKTSGRLGEQFF
TRBV7-8	CASSPYRPGPRDTGELFF
TRBV7-9	CASSLGGSGGYEQYF
TRBV29-1	CSVFGQGGATSGYTF
TRBV27	CASSPGTGDYGYTF
TRBV2	CASRTGGLNTGELFF
TRBV15	CATSQIENRATSGANVLTF
TRBV7-9	CASSSFASEQETQYF
TRBV7-9	CASSFPQRGPAGETQYF
TRBV5-1	CASSNEGGASYTF
TRBV4-3	CASSPDPAGHASGNTIYF
TRBV6-4	CASSDPAGGFNEQFF
TRBV5-1	CASSYGSSNYGYTF
TRBV2	CASKGSGRGELFF
TRBV28	CASSEMRGEQETQYF
TRBV10-1	CASNGGYTGELFF
TRBV28	CASTAASPFNEQFF
TRBV7-9	CASSLFLQAFF
TRBV18	CASSPTGPTQETQYF
TRBV19	CASSRPGTSGRHEQFF
TRBV7-9	CASSLGGGRSPYEQYF
TRBV14	CASSRTGLFIQYF
TRBV11-2	CASSLAFSGSFEQFF